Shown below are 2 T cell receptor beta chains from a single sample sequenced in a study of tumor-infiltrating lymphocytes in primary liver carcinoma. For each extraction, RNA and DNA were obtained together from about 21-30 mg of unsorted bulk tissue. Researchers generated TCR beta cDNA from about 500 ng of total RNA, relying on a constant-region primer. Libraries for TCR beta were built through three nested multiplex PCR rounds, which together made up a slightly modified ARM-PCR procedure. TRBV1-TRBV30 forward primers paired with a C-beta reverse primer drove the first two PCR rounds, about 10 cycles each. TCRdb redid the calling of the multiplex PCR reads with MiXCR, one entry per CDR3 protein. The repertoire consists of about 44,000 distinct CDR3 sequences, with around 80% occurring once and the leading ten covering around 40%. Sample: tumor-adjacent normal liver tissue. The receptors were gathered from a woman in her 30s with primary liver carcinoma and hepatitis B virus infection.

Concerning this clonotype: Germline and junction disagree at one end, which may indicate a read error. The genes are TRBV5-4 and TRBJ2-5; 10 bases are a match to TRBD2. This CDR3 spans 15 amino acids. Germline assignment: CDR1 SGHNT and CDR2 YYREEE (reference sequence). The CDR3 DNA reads TGTGCCAGTAGCTTGTGGACTAGCGGACAAGAGACCCAGTACTTC. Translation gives CASSLWTSGQETQYF.

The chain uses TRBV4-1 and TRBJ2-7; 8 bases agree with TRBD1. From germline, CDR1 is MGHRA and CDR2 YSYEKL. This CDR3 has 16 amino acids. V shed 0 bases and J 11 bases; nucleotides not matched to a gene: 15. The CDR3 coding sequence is TGCGCCAGCAGCCAAGAGAGCGCGACAGGGGTCAACGAAGAGTACTTC. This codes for CASSQESATGVNEEYF.